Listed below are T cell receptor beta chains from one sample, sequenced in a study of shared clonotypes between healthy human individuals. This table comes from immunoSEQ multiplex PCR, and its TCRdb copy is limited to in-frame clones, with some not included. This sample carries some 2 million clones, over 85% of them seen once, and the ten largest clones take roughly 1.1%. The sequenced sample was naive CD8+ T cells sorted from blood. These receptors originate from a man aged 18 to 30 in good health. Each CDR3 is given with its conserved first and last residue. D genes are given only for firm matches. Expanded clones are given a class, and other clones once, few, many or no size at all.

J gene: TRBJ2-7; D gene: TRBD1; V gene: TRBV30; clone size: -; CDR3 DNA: TGTGCCTGGAGTACCGGCGAGGACAGGTTGCGCTTC; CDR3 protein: CAWSTGEDRLRF
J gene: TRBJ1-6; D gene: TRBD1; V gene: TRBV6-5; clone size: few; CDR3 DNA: TGTGCCAGCAGTTACTATCGGACAGGGGATTCACCCCTCCACTTT; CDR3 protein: CASSYYRTGDSPLHF
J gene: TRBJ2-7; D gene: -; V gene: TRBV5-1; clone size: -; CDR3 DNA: TGCGCCAGCAGCTCCGCCGGAGGGATGATGTACGAGCAGTACTTC; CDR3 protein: CASSSAGGMMYEQYF
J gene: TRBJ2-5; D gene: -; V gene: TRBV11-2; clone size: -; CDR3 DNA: TGTGCCAGCAGCTTAGGTATCAGTTTCCAAGAGACCCAGTACTTC; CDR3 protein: CASSLGISFQETQYF
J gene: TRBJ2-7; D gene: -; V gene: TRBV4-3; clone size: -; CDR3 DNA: TGCGCCAGCAGCCAAGATAAAAAGCAACCTAGGTACGAGCAGTACTTC; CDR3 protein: CASSQDKKQPRYEQYF
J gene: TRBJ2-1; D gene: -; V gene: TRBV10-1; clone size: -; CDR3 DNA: TGCGCCAGCAGTGAGTCGACCCTGTCGAATGAGCAGTTCTTC; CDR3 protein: CASSESTLSNEQFF
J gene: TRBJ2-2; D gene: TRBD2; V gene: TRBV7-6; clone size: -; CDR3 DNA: TGTGCCAGCAGCTTAGAACTAGCGAGCACCGGGGAGCTGTTTTTT; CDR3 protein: CASSLELASTGELFF
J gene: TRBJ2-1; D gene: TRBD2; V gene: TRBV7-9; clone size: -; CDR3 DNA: TGTGCCAGCAGTACAACTAGCGGGGGGCACTACAATGAGCAGTTCTTC; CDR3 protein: CASSTTSGGHYNEQFF
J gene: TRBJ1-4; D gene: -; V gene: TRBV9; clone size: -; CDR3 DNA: TGTGCCAGCAGCGTAGAGGGGCAGGGTAATGAAAAACTGTTTTTT; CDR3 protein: CASSVEGQGNEKLFF
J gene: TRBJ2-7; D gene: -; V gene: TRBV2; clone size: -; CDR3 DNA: TGTGCCAGCAGTGAATTGGGGGGCCGCGAGCAGTACTTC; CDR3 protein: CASSELGGREQYF
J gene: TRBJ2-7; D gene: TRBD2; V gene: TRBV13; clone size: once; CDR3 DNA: TGTGCCAGCAGCCAGACCTTAAATAGCGGGAGAGGCACCTACGAGCAGTACTTC; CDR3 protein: CASSQTLNSGRGTYEQYF
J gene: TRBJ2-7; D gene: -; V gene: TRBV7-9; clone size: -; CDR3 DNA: TGTGCCAGCAGCTTAAGAGGGGGAGATGGCTACGAGCAGTACTTC; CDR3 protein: CASSLRGGDGYEQYF
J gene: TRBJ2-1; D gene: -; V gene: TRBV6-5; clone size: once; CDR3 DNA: TGTGCCAGCAGCGGCGGGTTAACCTACAATGAGCAGTTCTTC; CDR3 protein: CASSGGLTYNEQFF
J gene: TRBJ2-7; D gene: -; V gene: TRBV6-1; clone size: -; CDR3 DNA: TGTGCCAGCAGTGAGAACCCAGACAGGCGTAGCTCCTACGAGCAGTACTTC; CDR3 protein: CASSENPDRRSSYEQYF
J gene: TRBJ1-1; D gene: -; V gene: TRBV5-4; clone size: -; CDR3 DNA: TGTGCCAGCAGCTTGGCCGAGGAAGGGTTGAACACTGAAGCTTTCTTT; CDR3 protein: CASSLAEEGLNTEAFF
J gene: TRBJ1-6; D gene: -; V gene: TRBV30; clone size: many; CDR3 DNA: TGTGCCTGGAGGAGGGGGGAGCAGGGGACGTTTTCACCCCTCCACTTT; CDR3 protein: CAWRRGEQGTFSPLHF
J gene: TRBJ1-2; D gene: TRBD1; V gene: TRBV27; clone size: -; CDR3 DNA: TGTGCCAGCAGTTTGACCCCGGGACAGGGGGCCTATGGCTACACCTTC; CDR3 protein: CASSLTPGQGAYGYTF